This TCR beta chain was captured in a study of blood T cell repertoires in COVID-19. Looking at the study overall: Samples came from the United States, Italy and Spain, spanning acute and convalescent COVID-19. Nucleic acid was either cDNA or gDNA, and it came from T cells, B-cell-depleted T cells, or PBMCs.

Authors' analysis steps: Cell counts per sample came from amplifying reference gene primers. Using immunoSEQ multiplex PCR, the repertoire was profiled, and TCRdb retains in-frame clones only, with some absent. For V, J and clone size, that table is used; D and trimming come from the DNA. There are roughly 65,000 clones in the sample; around nine tenths occur only once, and around 14% lies in the top ten. J lost 3 bases, V lost 7 bases, and 9 bases had no gene match. The CDR3 loop spans 14 amino acids. Germline loops: CDR1 SGHRS, CDR2 YFSETQ. The sequencing input was peripheral blood. The gene calls are TRBV5-1 and TRBJ1-2; TRBD1 agrees at 7 bases. The source of this sequence is a woman between 55 and 75 years old with acute or convalescent COVID-19. This chain's CDR3 is CASGITGTDYGYTF. CDR3 in DNA: TGCGCCAGCGGAATCACGGGGACAGACTATGGCTACACCTTC.